The clone carrying this TCR beta chain was detected many times. The antigen is not known. CDR1 is SNHLY, CDR2 FYNNEI, per germline. This CDR3 contains 14 residues. Trimming stripped 8 bases from V and 4 bases from J, with 18 bases between. These data belong to a study of T-cell memory formation after mild COVID-19. Study-wide findings and caveats: Chiefly within CM and EM were the contracting CD4+ clones; CD8+ ones were within EMRA.

One entry per CDR3 protein, called by TCRdb with MiXCR from the 5' RACE reads. The table records approximately 300,000 distinct CDR3 sequences, roughly a fifth of them present only once. This chain uses TRBV2 with TRBJ2-7; D could derive from TRBD1 or TRBD2 (5 bases each). Sequencing was carried out using PBMCs or a T cell subset sorted from them (not recorded which). The TCR sequence derives from a man between 18 and 29 years old who had mild COVID-19 (a few samples of this study predate the infection). Cell type and time point are not known. The CDR3 DNA reads TGTGCCAGCCAACAGGACGGGGAAGTATACGAGCAGTACTTC. It yields the protein CASQQDGEVYEQYF. Looking up the rest from reference TRBV2 and TRBJ2-7 gives the full variable domain: EPEVTQTPSHQVTQMGQEVILRCVPISNHLYFYWYRQILGQKVEFLVSFYNNEISEKSEIFDDQFSVERPDGSNFTLKIRSTKLEDSAMYFCASQQDGEVYEQYFGPGTRLTVT.